This passage covers 27 T cell receptor beta chains from one sample sequenced in a study of blood T cell repertoires in COVID-19. The repertoire was sequenced with immunoSEQ multiplex PCR; TCRdb's copy has only in-frame clones and lacks some. The data contain 55,000 to 75,000 clones, around 70% of them seen just once; the ten biggest clones take up more than 4%. The specimen sequenced was peripheral blood. The receptors here all came from a woman between 65 and 79 years old with COVID-19, enrolled during active disease.

V usage is TRBV5-8 and J usage is TRBJ1-1, with 11 bases matching TRBD1. Germline loops: CDR1 SGHTS, CDR2 YDEGEE. V was clipped by 5 bases and J by 4 bases; unmatched bases: 13. The CDR3 runs 17 residues. The CDR3, as DNA: TGTGCCAGCAGGGACCGAGGACAGGGGGCGCGGGGCACTGAAGCTTTCTTT. As protein: CASRDRGQGARGTEAFF.

The chain recombines TRBV19 with TRBJ2-1; 11 bases are shared with TRBD2. The CDR3 runs to 15 residues. V lost 7 bases and J lost 0; bases outside the gene matches: 2. The germline CDR1 and CDR2 sequences are LNHDA and SQIVND (reference sequence). In DNA, the CDR3 is TGTGCCAGTACCACTAGCGGGAGCTCCTACAATGAGCAGTTCTTC. Amino acids: CASTTSGSSYNEQFF.

The CDR3 here is CASSLFQGADTQYF. CDR3 nucleotides: TGTGCCAGCAGCTTATTCCAGGGGGCGGATACGCAGTATTTT. This sequence joins TRBV7-9 and TRBJ2-3; 8 positions match TRBD1. Germline assignment: CDR1 SEHNR and CDR2 FQNEAQ (reference sequence). There are 14 residues in the CDR3. The J segment lost 6 bases and the V segment lost 2 bases, leaving 4 bases of the junction unmatched.

The chain joins TRBV27 to TRBJ1-2; D remains unclear. Germline CDR1 is MNHEY and CDR2 is SMNVEV (reference sequence). Trimming took off 5 bases at V and 8 bases at J, with 12 bases between the two ends. This CDR3 region has 12 residues. The CDR3 DNA follows: TGTGCCAGCAGTCAAACCGGGGAGGGCTACACCTTC. The encoded protein is CASSQTGEGYTF.

This clone is a singleton in its sample. V gene TRBV7-8 combines with J gene TRBJ1-5; no reliable D call. Germline V gene lookup returns CDR1 SGHVS and CDR2 FQNEAQ. V lost 3 bases and J lost 0, with 9 bases in between. The CDR3 is made up of 15 amino acids. The CDR3 DNA is TGTGCCAGCAGCTTGACACTTCTTAGCAATCAGCCCCAGCATTTT. Residues: CASSLTLLSNQPQHF.

The chain carries TRBV5-1 and TRBJ1-1; no definite D call. The CDR3 is made up of 13 amino acids. Germline-derived CDR1 and CDR2 are SGHRS and YFSETQ. Trimming left V 2 bases short and J 2 bases short, with 7 bases between. Here the CDR3 DNA reads TGCGCCAGCAGCTTTTCGGTCAACACTGAAGCTTTCTTT. It yields the protein CASSFSVNTEAFF.

This clone was seen a single time. The genes are TRBV19 and TRBJ1-5; D unresolved. Germline CDR1 reads LNHDA; CDR2 reads SQIVND (reference sequence). V was cut by 1 base and J by 4 bases, with 11 bases left in between. The CDR3 consists of 15 residues. CDR3 loop: CASSIGAGGNQPQHF. The CDR3 bases are TGTGCCAGTAGTATAGGGGCAGGAGGGAATCAGCCCCAGCATTTT.

The rearrangement uses TRBV5-1 and TRBJ2-1; TRBD1 matches at 10 bases. Germline V CDR1 and CDR2: SGHRS, YFSETQ. The CDR3 has 14 amino acids. The trim removed 4 bases at V and 5 bases at J, leaving 3 bases unmatched. The CDR3: CASSTGQGHNEQFF. The CDR3 DNA reads TGCGCCAGCAGCACGGGACAGGGGCACAATGAGCAGTTCTTC.

V and J are TRBV11-3 and TRBJ2-1, with 7 nucleotides matching TRBD2. CDR3 length: 16 amino acids. Germline trimming cut 6 bases from V and 2 bases from J; bases unmatched to any gene: 10. Germline CDR1 reads SGHNT; CDR2 reads YENEEA. CDR3 sequence reads: CASSASGAAAYNEQFF. The CDR3 DNA reads as TGTGCCAGCAGTGCTAGCGGAGCTGCCGCCTACAATGAGCAGTTCTTC.

The rearrangement links TRBV7-3 to TRBJ2-3, with TRBD2 identical over 7 bases. The trim removed 5 bases at V and 6 bases at J, leaving 8 bases unmatched. Germline assignment: CDR1 SGHTA and CDR2 FQGTGA. CDR3 length equals 14 residues. Written as DNA, the CDR3 is TGTGCCAGCAGCCCGGGGGGTTTGGCCGATACGCAGTATTTT. This gives the protein CASSPGGLADTQYF.

V and J are TRBV6-6 and TRBJ1-2; D is possibly TRBD1 (6 bases). Between the trimmed V and J ends, which lost 5 bases and 7 bases, there was a span of 17 bases. Germline assignment: CDR1 MNHNY and CDR2 SVGAGI (reference sequence). The CDR3 runs to 14 residues. The DNA of the CDR3 is TGTGCCAGCAGTCAAGGACAGTTTGGGAGTGGCTACACCTTC. Translated, it gives CASSQGQFGSGYTF.

This chain links TRBV6-2 or TRBV6-3 with TRBJ2-2; a possible D gene is TRBD2 (6 bases). The CDR3 is 13 amino acids. V lost 3 bases and J 6 bases, leaving 8 bases between the germline ends. Germline CDR1 MNHEY, CDR2 SVGEGT. CDR3 DNA sequence: TGTGCCAGCAGTTATCCGGGGGCCGGGGAGCTGTTTTTT. This gives the protein CASSYPGAGELFF.

The chain joins TRBV5-1 to TRBJ1-1; TRBD1 matches at 10 bases. CDR3 length equals 14 residues. V shed 1 base, J shed 5 bases, and the junction held 2 bases outside the gene matches. In germline, CDR1 is SGHRS, CDR2 YFSETQ. The CDR3 nucleotides are TGCGCCAGCAGCTTGACGGGACAGGGGACTGAAGCTTTCTTT. The encoded protein is CASSLTGQGTEAFF.

This rearrangement joins TRBV4-3 to TRBJ2-1; TRBD1 might be the D (6 bases). Trimming removed 0 bases from V and 4 bases from J, with 13 bases in between. This CDR3 has 16 amino acids. Germline values: CDR1 LGHNA, CDR2 YSLEER. The CDR3 protein is CASSQDSRDIYNEQFF. The DNA for the CDR3 is TGCGCCAGCAGCCAAGATAGCCGGGACATTTACAATGAGCAGTTCTTC.

The chain recombines TRBV5-6 with TRBJ2-1; the D is unclear. CDR3 length equals 14 residues. V was shortened by 4 bases and J by 9 bases, with 17 bases between the two germline ends. CDR1 and CDR2 from the germline V gene are SGHDT and YYEEEE. DNA of the CDR3: TGTGCCAGCAGCCCGGGTGTCCGAGGTCGTGAGCAGTTCTTC. It translates to CASSPGVRGREQFF.

This chain joins TRBV6-5 and TRBJ1-4; D is unresolved. Germline V CDR1 and CDR2: MNHEY, SVGAGI. The V and J ends lost 0 bases and 8 bases respectively, with 13 bases between them. This CDR3 spans 15 amino acids. This CDR3 is CASSYSKPPREKLFF. The CDR3 nucleotides are TGTGCCAGCAGTTACTCCAAGCCCCCCCGGGAAAAACTGTTTTTT.

The chain carries TRBV9 and TRBJ2-7; 7 bases are shared with TRBD2. CDR3 length: 15 residues. V shed 0 bases, J shed 3 bases, and the junction held 6 bases outside the gene matches. Germline CDR1 and CDR2: SGDLS and YYNGEE. CDR3 in DNA: TGTGCCAGCAGCGTAGGCCCGGGAGGACTCTACGAGCAGTACTTC. Translating gives CASSVGPGGLYEQYF.

The chain employs TRBV9 and TRBJ2-5, with TRBD2 identical over 8 bases. The germline gives CDR1 SGDLS, CDR2 YYNGEE. Unmatched junction bases numbered 6, after V lost 0 bases and J lost 5 bases. There are 15 residues in the CDR3. DNA for the CDR3: TGTGCCAGCAGCGTAGCCGGGGGGGCCGGTGAGACCCAGTACTTC. This encodes CASSVAGGAGETQYF.

The V gene is TRBV10-3, the J gene TRBJ1-5; 7 bases align to TRBD1. The CDR3 contains 14 residues. J was trimmed by 6 bases and V by 4 bases; bases with no gene match: 6. The germline V gene has CDR1 ENHRY and CDR2 SYGVKD. Here the CDR3 DNA reads TGTGCCATCAGTGGTAGGGGGCTCGGTCAGCCCCAGCATTTT. This sequence encodes CAISGRGLGQPQHF.

The rearrangement links TRBV27 to TRBJ2-3; D is undetermined. CDR3 length: 13 amino acids. Looked up from germline, CDR1 is MNHEY and CDR2 is SMNVEV (reference sequence). V dropped 8 bases and J dropped 4 bases, with 13 bases sitting between them. The CDR3 sequence: CASSLVFADTQYF. The CDR3 bases are TGTGCCAGCTCCCTCGTCTTCGCAGATACGCAGTATTTT.

This chain uses TRBV4-3 with TRBJ2-3, with 9 bases lining up with TRBD2. The J segment lost 5 bases and the V segment lost 4 bases, leaving 7 bases of the junction unmatched. In germline, CDR1 is LGHNA, CDR2 YSLEER. This CDR3 contains 15 residues. CDR3 coding DNA: TGCGCCAGCAGCCCCGGACTAGCGCCCGGAGATACGCAGTATTTT. It translates to CASSPGLAPGDTQYF.

V usage is TRBV19 and J usage is TRBJ1-2; 10 positions match TRBD1. Germline CDR1 and CDR2: LNHDA and SQIVND (reference sequence). This CDR3 region has 14 residues. V lost 3 bases and J lost 7; bases outside the gene matches: 5. In DNA, the CDR3 is TGTGCCAGTAGTATCTGGGACAGGGGTGGTGGCTACACCTTC. Protein product: CASSIWDRGGGYTF.

V usage is TRBV6-2 or TRBV6-3 and J usage is TRBJ1-1, with a weak D call TRBD1 (6 bases). Germline loops: CDR1 MNHEY, CDR2 SVGEGT. With 4 bases removed from V and 2 bases from J, the gap between germline ends came to 17 bases. CDR3 size: 16 residues. CDR3 region: CASSSILGGGNTEAFF. As DNA, the CDR3 is TGTGCCAGCAGTTCTATTCTGGGAGGGGGAAACACTGAAGCTTTCTTT.

In its sample, this clone was seen once. The chain links TRBV27 to TRBJ1-2, with 8 bases identical to TRBD1. This CDR3 is built from 12 residues. V shed 4 bases, J shed 8 bases, and the junction held 3 bases outside the gene matches. Germline V gives CDR1 MNHEY, CDR2 SMNVEV (reference sequence). The chain's CDR3 is CASSSTGEGYTF. The CDR3 region has the DNA TGTGCCAGCAGTTCGACAGGGGAGGGCTACACCTTC.

Only a few counts were recorded for this clone. The chain has TRBV15 and TRBJ1-2; 8 bases fit TRBD1. CDR1 is LNHNV, CDR2 YYDKDF, per germline (reference sequence). With V trimmed by 5 bases and J by 7 bases, 9 bases remained unmatched. CDR3 length equals 14 residues. The CDR3 DNA reads TGTGCCACCAGCTACCTGGACAGGGCCCTTGGCTACACCTTC. Translating gives CATSYLDRALGYTF.

The J gene is TRBJ1-6, the V gene TRBV5-1; 7 nucleotides line up with TRBD1. CDR3 length: 17 residues. Germline trimming cut 3 bases from V and 6 bases from J; bases unmatched to any gene: 12. Looked up from germline, CDR1 is SGHRS and CDR2 is YFSETQ. The CDR3 DNA follows: TGCGCCAGCAGCTCCCTAACCAGACAGGGTAGTAATTCACCCCTCCACTTT. Translating it yields CASSSLTRQGSNSPLHF.

The chain couples TRBV14 to TRBJ1-2, with D maybe TRBD1 (5 bases). The V end lost 3 bases, the J end lost 8 bases, and 10 bases lay between the germline ends. The CDR3 is made up of 12 amino acids. Germline values: CDR1 SGHDN, CDR2 FVKESK. The CDR3 coding sequence is TGTGCCAGCAGCCACCCGGAGGGGGGCTACACCTTC. Protein sequence: CASSHPEGGYTF.